These T cell receptor beta chains were read from a single sample in a study of T cells in Graves' hyperthyroidism and ophthalmopathy. In TCRdb, the multiplex PCR reads were re-called with MiXCR into one record per CDR3 protein. This table has about 96,000 distinct CDR3 sequences, over 50% appearing once. The sequenced sample consisted of blood. All receptors derive from a woman aged 40 to 50 with Graves' hyperthyroidism. The conserved cysteine and the conserved F or W are not part of the CDR3 here.

j_call	v_call	cdr3_aa
TRBJ1-2	TRBV2	ASSSEGAMNYGYT
TRBJ2-5	TRBV5-1	ASSFGVRGETQY
TRBJ2-3	TRBV12-5	ASAPTADTQY
TRBJ2-7	TRBV20-1	SAALAGAAGEQY
TRBJ2-5	TRBV2	ASSSVRLYGYTFQETQY
TRBJ2-5	TRBV6-5	ASSYEGSRWGIQETQY
TRBJ2-5	TRBV6-4	ASSRRPDLGQY
TRBJ1-1	TRBV28	ASRRSWVNTEAF
TRBJ1-2	TRBV5-1	ASSPTGANYGYT
TRBJ1-1	TRBV7-2	ASSLVGYTEAF
TRBJ2-5	TRBV7-3	ASSLWTGGSPNQPQY
TRBJ2-2	TRBV7-9	ASSVGQGLTDTGELF
TRBJ2-7	TRBV15	ATSRDSGYEDEQY
TRBJ1-3	TRBV7-3	ASSLLSGQGAGNTIY
TRBJ2-6	TRBV7-2	ASSLRGANVLT
TRBJ2-7	TRBV9	ASSGPGLAYEQY
TRBJ2-2	TRBV7-2	ASSFANLGELF
TRBJ1-2	TRBV7-9	ASSATGSNYGYT
TRBJ1-2	TRBV10-1	ASSPDRFYGYT
TRBJ2-3	TRBV9	ASSPPKGFGSDTQY
TRBJ1-4	TRBV7-9	ASSQTGRHEELL
TRBJ2-5	TRBV11-2	AGSLGGTVQETQY
TRBJ2-5	TRBV7-2	ASTGNQETQY
TRBJ1-2	TRBV7-2	ASTWGPADGYT
TRBJ2-7	TRBV7-2	ASSPRRAGDDEQY
TRBJ2-7	TRBV20-1	SARDHRTSGRPREQY
TRBJ1-1	TRBV20-1	SANGQGLDTEAF
TRBJ2-5	TRBV5-1	ASSPGAGGITETQY
TRBJ2-3	TRBV20-1	SARPWGDTQY
TRBJ2-3	TRBV15	ATSREGFLDTQY
TRBJ1-5	TRBV11-2	ASSSDRYNQPQH
TRBJ1-1	TRBV10-3	AISEPTGIQGTEAF
TRBJ1-4	TRBV7-2	ASSLGDREKLF
TRBJ2-5	TRBV7-2	ASSAGLSETQY
TRBJ1-4	TRBV20-1	SARRGAARSNEKLF
TRBJ2-6	TRBV7-8	ASSQVGGSGANVLT
TRBJ1-4	TRBV7-2	ASSEAGTDEKLF
TRBJ1-5	TRBV4-3	ASSQQVGQPQH